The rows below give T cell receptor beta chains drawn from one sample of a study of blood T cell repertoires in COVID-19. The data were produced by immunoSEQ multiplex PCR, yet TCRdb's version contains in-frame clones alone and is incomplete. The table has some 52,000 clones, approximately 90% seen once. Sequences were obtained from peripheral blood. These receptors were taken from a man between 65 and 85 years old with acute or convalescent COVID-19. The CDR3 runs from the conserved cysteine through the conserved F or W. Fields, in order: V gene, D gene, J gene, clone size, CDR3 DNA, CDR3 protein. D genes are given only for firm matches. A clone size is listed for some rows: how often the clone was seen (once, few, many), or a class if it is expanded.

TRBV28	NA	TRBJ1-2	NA	TGTGCCAGTGAACCGGGACACGGTCTTTTGGGCTACACCTTC	CASEPGHGLLGYTF
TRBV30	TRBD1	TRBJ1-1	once	TGTGCCTTGGACAGGGCGGATACTGAAGCTTTCTTT	CALDRADTEAFF
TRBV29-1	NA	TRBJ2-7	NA	TGCAGCGTTGAGGTCCGGGACAAGGGGTTCCACGAGCAGTACTTC	CSVEVRDKGFHEQYF
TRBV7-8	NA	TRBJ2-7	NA	TGTGCCAGCAGCTTAGCAGCGTTATACGAGCAGTACTTC	CASSLAALYEQYF
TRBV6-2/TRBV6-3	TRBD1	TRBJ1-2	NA	TGTGCCAGCAGTCAAGACAGGGCGTTTAACTATGGCTACACCTTC	CASSQDRAFNYGYTF
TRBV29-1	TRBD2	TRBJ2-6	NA	TGCAGCGGCAAGACTAGCGGGAGGGCCGGGGCCAACGTCCTGACTTTC	CSGKTSGRAGANVLTF
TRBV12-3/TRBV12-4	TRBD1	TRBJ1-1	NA	TGTGCCAGCAGTTCAACGGGACAGTCTGAAGCTTTCTTT	CASSSTGQSEAFF
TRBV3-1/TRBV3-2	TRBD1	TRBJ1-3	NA	TGTGCCAGCGGGGACAGGGCCTCTGGAAACACCATATATTTT	CASGDRASGNTIYF
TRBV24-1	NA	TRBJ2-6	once	TGTGCCACCAGGGACAGCTCTGGGGCCAACGTCCTGACTTTC	CATRDSSGANVLTF
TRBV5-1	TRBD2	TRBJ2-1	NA	TGCGCCAGCAGCTTGGGACTAGCGGGAATGAATGAGCAGTTCTTC	CASSLGLAGMNEQFF
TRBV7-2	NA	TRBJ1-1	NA	TGTGCCAGCAGCTTACAGGGGAACACTGAAGCTTTCTTT	CASSLQGNTEAFF
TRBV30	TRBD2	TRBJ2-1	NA	TGTGCCTGGAGTGCGACTAGCGGGGCCTCTTACAATGAGCAGTTCTTC	CAWSATSGASYNEQFF
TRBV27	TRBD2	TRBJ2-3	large	TGTGCCAGCAGTTTTACTAGCGGGGCCCCCACAGATACGCAGTATTTT	CASSFTSGAPTDTQYF
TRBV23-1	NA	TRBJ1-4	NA	TGCGCCAGCAGTCAGCGGGGGGGGAAGGATAATGAAAAACTGTTTTTT	CASSQRGGKDNEKLFF
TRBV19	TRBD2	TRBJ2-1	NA	TGTGCCAGTAGTATACTGGGACTAGCGGGAGATAAGAATGAGCAGTTCTTC	CASSILGLAGDKNEQFF
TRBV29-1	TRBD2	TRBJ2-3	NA	TGCAGCGTTGGAATAGCGGGGACCACAGATACGCAGTATTTT	CSVGIAGTTDTQYF
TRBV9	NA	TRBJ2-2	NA	TGTGCCAGCAGCGTAGGAGCGGGGAACACCGGGGAGCTGTTTTTT	CASSVGAGNTGELFF
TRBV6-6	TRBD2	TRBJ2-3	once	TGTGCCAGCAGGCTTACTAGCGGGGGGGCCACAGATACGCAGTATTTT	CASRLTSGGATDTQYF
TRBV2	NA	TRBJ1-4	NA	TGTGCCAGCAGCGAGGACACCCGGGAGGGAAAACTGTTTTTT	CASSEDTREGKLFF
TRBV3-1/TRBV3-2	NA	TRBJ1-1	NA	TGTGCCAGCAGCCCCCCAGGGCGGAGCACTGAAGCTTTCTTT	CASSPPGRSTEAFF
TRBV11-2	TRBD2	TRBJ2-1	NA	TGTGCCAGCAGCAGCGGGAGGGCCAAATACAATGAGCAGTTCTTC	CASSSGRAKYNEQFF
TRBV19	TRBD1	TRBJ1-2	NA	TGTGCCAGTAGTATTACCGGGACAGTAAACTATGGCTACACCTTC	CASSITGTVNYGYTF
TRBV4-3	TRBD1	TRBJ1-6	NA	TGCGCCAGCAGCCAAATGAAGGGGACAGGGGGTTCACCCCTCCACTTT	CASSQMKGTGGSPLHF